A single sample gave rise to the 13 T cell receptor beta chains below, sequenced in a study of response to subunit inactivated influenza vaccine (dated by TCRdb to between 2018 and 2020). Library generation was performed with RT-PCR. Instrument on record: Illumina HiSeq 2500. TCRdb ran its own pipeline on the public reads, namely fastp trimming at Q25 and MiXCR clone calling, and kept in-frame beta chains. Every CDR3 protein is listed once, alongside the most common genes and DNA of its rows. The sample includes around 540,000 distinct CDR3 sequences, with roughly 10% observed a single time. The leading ten clones occupy roughly 10% of the sample. The sequencing here drew on PBMCs from blood, taken on the day of vaccination. The receptors originated from a man aged 50 or older who received an inactivated influenza vaccine. Donor details come from another sample of the same person, matched by shared clones.

This clonotype occurred a few times. V usage is TRBV4-1 and J usage is TRBJ2-2; TRBD1 agrees at 8 bases. With 1 base clipped from V and 2 bases from J, the junction kept 15 bases outside the gene matches. The CDR3 length is 20 residues. CDR1 is MGHRA, CDR2 YSYEKL, per germline. The CDR3 coding sequence is TGCGCCAGCAGCCAAGTTGGGCTCCTCGGGACAGGACTCAACACCGGGGAGCTGTTTTTT. This translates into CASSQVGLLGTGLNTGELFF.

The rearrangement joins TRBV5-6 to TRBJ2-2, with a tentative D call TRBD2 (5 bases). CDR3 length: 15 amino acids. Germline CDR1 is SGHDT and CDR2 is YYEEEE. V was clipped by 3 bases and J by 1 base, with 10 bases between them. CDR3 sequence reads: CASSSGVGNTGELFF. CDR3 nucleotides: TGTGCCAGCAGCTCCGGGGTAGGGAACACCGGGGAGCTGTTTTTT. Variable domain in full (rest from reference TRBV5-6 and TRBJ2-2): DAGVTQSPTHLIKTRGQQVTLRCSPKSGHDTVSWYQQALGQGPQFIFQYYEEEERQRGNFPDRFSGHQFPNYSSELNVNALLLGDSALYLCASSSGVGNTGELFFGEGSRLTVL.

There are many counts of this clonotype. This chain links TRBV6-5 with TRBJ1-2; D unclear. In germline, CDR1 is MNHEY, CDR2 SVGAGI. CDR3 size: 12 residues. Trimming took off 7 bases at V and 4 bases at J, with 10 bases between the two ends. The CDR3 DNA sequence: TGTGCCAGCACCGCCGGCAGCTATGGCTACACCTTC. Its translation: CASTAGSYGYTF.

This clonotype was seen more than once but under ten times. The chain employs TRBV5-1 and TRBJ1-6, with 10 bases fitting TRBD1. V dropped 4 bases and J dropped 8; count of bases not matched to a gene: 6. Looked up from germline, CDR1 is SGHRS and CDR2 is YFSETQ. The CDR3 covers 15 residues. The CDR3 region is CASSLRQGADSPLHF. For the CDR3, the DNA is TGCGCCAGCAGCCTGAGACAGGGGGCGGATTCACCCCTCCACTTT. Together with reference TRBV5-1 and TRBJ1-6, the CDR3 gives the full variable domain: KAGVTQTPRYLIKTRGQQVTLSCSPISGHRSVSWYQQTPGQGLQFLFEYFSETQRNKGNFPGRFSGRQFSNSRSEMNVSTLELGDSALYLCASSLRQGADSPLHFGNGTRLTVT.

This clonotype was seen a few times. This sequence joins TRBV6-1 and TRBJ2-1, with TRBD1 identical over 9 bases. V trimming: 6 bases; J trimming: 7 bases; junction bases outside the gene matches: 7. Germline-derived CDR1 and CDR2 are MNHNS and SASEGT. The CDR3 covers 14 residues. CDR3 sequence: CASRPGQGLNEQFF. The CDR3 DNA follows: TGTGCCAGCAGACCGGGACAGGGTCTAAATGAGCAGTTCTTC.

This clonotype came up many times. An end of the junction differs from the germline gene, which may be a read error. The genes are TRBV5-1 and TRBJ2-1, with TRBD2 identical over 7 bases. This CDR3 comprises 15 residues. Germline-derived CDR1 and CDR2 are SGHRS and YFSETQ. The CDR3 bases are TGTGCCAGCAGCTCCGGGGGGACGGTCTACAATGAGCAGTTCTTC. Protein sequence: CASSSGGTVYNEQFF.

The chain joins TRBV12-3 or TRBV12-4 to TRBJ2-7, with 10 positions matching TRBD2. CDR3 size: 16 residues. Unmatched junction bases numbered 10, after V lost 6 bases and J lost 2 bases. CDR3 in amino acids: CASSSGELAGTYEQYF. For the CDR3, the DNA is TGTGCCAGCAGCAGTGGGGAACTAGCGGGAACCTACGAGCAGTACTTC.

This chain uses TRBV18 with TRBJ2-7, with 7 bases identical to TRBD1. The V and J ends lost 3 bases and 2 bases, in that order; junction bases with no gene match: 4. This CDR3 has 14 residues. Per germline, CDR1 KGHSH and CDR2 LQKENI. The CDR3 region has the DNA TGTGCCAGCTCACCTCTGGACAGGACCTACGAGCAGTACTTC. It translates to CASSPLDRTYEQYF. Complete variable domain (other parts from reference TRBV18 and TRBJ2-7): NAGVMQNPRHLVRRRGQEARLRCSPMKGHSHVYWYRQLPEEGLKFMVYLQKENIIDESGMPKERFSAEFPKEGPSILRIQQVVRGDSAAYFCASSPLDRTYEQYFGPGTRLTVT.

This clonotype was picked up many times. This rearrangement joins TRBV5-1 to TRBJ2-5; D is undetermined. CDR3 length equals 12 residues. Trimming left V 1 base short and J 0 bases short, with 1 base between. The V gene's germline CDR1 is SGHRS and CDR2 YFSETQ. The CDR3 protein is CASSLNQETQYF. CDR3 nucleotide sequence: TGCGCCAGCAGCTTGAACCAAGAGACCCAGTACTTC.

This clonotype was detected a few times. This rearrangement joins TRBV7-6 to TRBJ2-1; D not resolved. This CDR3 is built from 16 residues. Trimming cost V 3 bases and J 1 base, with 13 bases left between them. The germline gives CDR1 SGHVS, CDR2 FNYEAQ. CDR3 sequence: CASSLGPRGSYNEQFF. CDR3 sequence (DNA): TGTGCCAGCAGCTTGGGTCCGCGCGGTTCCTACAATGAGCAGTTCTTC.

J is TRBJ2-7 and V is TRBV27; no clear D. CDR1 and CDR2 (germline): MNHEY, SMNVEV (reference sequence). The CDR3 loop spans 15 amino acids. The germline V and J ends were trimmed by 0 bases and 0 bases, with 9 bases remaining between them. The DNA of the CDR3 is TGTGCCAGCAGTTTATCCGGGCCGAGCTCCTACGAGCAGTACTTC. It translates to CASSLSGPSSYEQYF.

This clonotype was recorded a few times. V and J are TRBV30 and TRBJ2-7; TRBD1 matches at 7 bases. Germline V lookup: CDR1 GTSNPN, CDR2 SVGIG (reference sequence). The CDR3 covers 12 residues. This CDR3 reads CAWRNGTATGLV. CDR3 nucleotide sequence: TGTGCCTGGAGAAATGGGACAGCAACAGGTCTTGTC.

The CDR3 spells CASSFSKNTEAFF. For the CDR3, the DNA is TGTGCCAGCAGCTTCTCCAAGAACACTGAAGCTTTCTTT. This chain links TRBV11-3 with TRBJ1-1; no firm D call. CDR3 length: 13 amino acids. CDR1 is SGHNT and CDR2 is YENEEA in the germline V gene. V shed 3 bases and J shed 1 base, with 6 bases lying between them.